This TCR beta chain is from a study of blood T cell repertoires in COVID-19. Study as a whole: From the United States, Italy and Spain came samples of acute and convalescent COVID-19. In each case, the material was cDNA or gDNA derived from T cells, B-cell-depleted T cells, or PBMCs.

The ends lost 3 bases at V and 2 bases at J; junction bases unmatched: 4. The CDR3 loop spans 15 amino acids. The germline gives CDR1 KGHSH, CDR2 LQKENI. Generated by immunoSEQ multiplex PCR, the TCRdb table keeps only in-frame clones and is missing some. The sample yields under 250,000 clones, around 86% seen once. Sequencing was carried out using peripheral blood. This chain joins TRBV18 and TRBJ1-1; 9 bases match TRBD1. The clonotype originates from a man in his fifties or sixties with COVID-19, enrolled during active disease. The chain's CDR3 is CASSPRGQGNTEAFF. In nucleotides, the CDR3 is TGTGCCAGCTCACCCCGGGGACAGGGAAACACTGAAGCTTTCTTT.